This passage covers 14 T cell receptor beta chains from one sample sequenced in a study of beta chain features in type 1 diabetes. TCRB transcripts that were expressed got sequenced, as all of the isolated RNA had been reverse transcribed. The method was immunoSEQ multiplex PCR; TCRdb's version includes in-frame clones alone and lacks a portion of them. The sample has around 300,000 clones, around 10% seen once. The sequenced material came from naive CD4+ T cells from blood. The receptors derive from a woman in her twenties or thirties in good health.

J is TRBJ2-1 and V is TRBV28, with 14 bases lining up with TRBD2. This CDR3 comprises 15 residues. V dropped 6 bases and J dropped 8; count of bases not matched to a gene: 6. CDR1 MDHEN and CDR2 SYDVKM come from the germline V gene. For the CDR3, the DNA is TGTGCCAGCAGCCCCGGGACTAGCGGGAGCTATGAGCAGTTCTTC. It yields the protein CASSPGTSGSYEQFF.

The chain joins TRBV28 to TRBJ2-3; D remains ambiguous. The germline V and J ends were trimmed by 2 bases and 7 bases, with 4 bases remaining between them. This CDR3 has 11 amino acids. Germline V gene data show CDR1 as MDHEN and CDR2 as SYDVKM. The CDR3 here is CASSLANTQYF. DNA for the CDR3: TGTGCCAGCAGTTTAGCGAATACGCAGTATTTT.

This clone was recorded a few times. This chain connects TRBV18 to TRBJ2-3; 10 bases agree with TRBD2. CDR1 KGHSH and CDR2 LQKENI come from the germline V gene. CDR3 length equals 16 residues. Trimming took 3 bases from V and 0 from J; bases not matched to a gene: 3. For the CDR3, the DNA is TGTGCCAGCTCACCCTCGACTAGCGGGAGCACAGATACGCAGTATTTT. Translation gives CASSPSTSGSTDTQYF.

The sample holds a few counts of this clone. The V and J genes are TRBV5-1 and TRBJ2-7; TRBD2 agrees at 11 bases. CDR1 is SGHRS and CDR2 is YFSETQ in the germline V gene. The CDR3 loop spans 16 amino acids. V lost 2 bases and J lost 1; bases outside the gene matches: 5. Here the CDR3 reads CASSFRLAGQSYEQYF. The CDR3 DNA reads TGCGCCAGCAGCTTTAGACTAGCGGGACAATCCTACGAGCAGTACTTC.

V gene TRBV5-1 combines with J gene TRBJ1-1; D uncertain. The CDR3 is 16 residues long. CDR1 and CDR2 from the germline V gene are SGHRS and YFSETQ. V was shortened by 0 bases and J by 1 base, with 13 bases between the two germline ends. The CDR3 sequence: CASSLGPSGANTEAFF. The CDR3 coding sequence is TGCGCCAGCAGCTTGGGGCCTTCGGGAGCGAACACTGAAGCTTTCTTT.

The rearrangement uses TRBV6-4 and TRBJ2-1; no firm D call. CDR3 size: 16 residues. CDR1 MRHNA and CDR2 SNTAGT come from the germline V gene. The V gene lost 8 bases and the J gene lost 0 bases, with 17 bases spanning the gap. CDR3 nucleotide sequence: TGTGCCAGCTCTCAAATTGGCGGTAGCTCCTACAATGAGCAGTTCTTC. Residues: CASSQIGGSSYNEQFF.

This chain uses TRBV4-3 with TRBJ2-4, with a tentative D call TRBD2 (6 bases). Germline CDR1 reads LGHNA; CDR2 reads YSLEER. The CDR3 has 16 amino acids. V was clipped by 0 bases and J by 1 base, with 10 bases between them. The CDR3 region has the DNA TGCGCCAGCAGCCAAGAGAGGGCGGGGGCCAAAAACATTCAGTACTTC. This translates into CASSQERAGAKNIQYF.

A few counts support this clone. The chain couples TRBV7-2 to TRBJ1-2; D is perhaps TRBD1 (6 bases). The CDR3 loop spans 13 amino acids. Germline CDR1 reads SGHTA; CDR2 reads FQGNSA. V dropped 7 bases and J dropped 8 bases, with 17 bases sitting between them. As DNA, the CDR3 is TGTGCCAGCACGAATAACAGGGATCGCGGCTACACCTTC. This encodes CASTNNRDRGYTF.

This clone has only a few counts. J is TRBJ2-3 and V is TRBV6-5; 7 bases match TRBD2. The ends lost 6 bases at V and 8 bases at J; junction bases unmatched: 8. The germline V gene encodes CDR1 MNHEY and CDR2 SVGAGI. The CDR3 has 13 residues. DNA of the CDR3: TGTGCCAGCAGCCGATTGCCGGGGGGTACGCAGTATTTT. Translation gives CASSRLPGGTQYF.

The chain carries TRBV18 and TRBJ1-2; 10 nucleotides match TRBD1. The CDR3 consists of 15 residues. V lost 4 bases, J lost 2 bases, and 4 bases stayed unmatched. The germline V gene encodes CDR1 KGHSH and CDR2 LQKENI. This chain's CDR3 is CASSRGTGANYGYTF. For the CDR3, the DNA is TGTGCCAGCTCACGCGGGACAGGGGCCAACTATGGCTACACCTTC.

In this sample, this clone turned up a few times. The chain couples TRBV5-4 to TRBJ2-2, with unresolved D. CDR3 length equals 12 residues. CDR1 and CDR2 (germline): SGHNT, YYREEE (reference sequence). Trimming pared 2 bases from V and 8 bases from J, leaving 7 bases between. CDR3 in DNA: TGTGCCAGCAGCTTCCAATTGGGGGAGCTGTTTTTT. It yields the protein CASSFQLGELFF.

V usage is TRBV7-3 and J usage is TRBJ2-7; TRBD2 matches 10 bases. CDR1 and CDR2 (germline): SGHTA, FQGTGA. The junction had 6 bases not matched to a gene; V was cut back by 1 base and J by 6 bases. The CDR3 loop spans 15 amino acids. As DNA, the CDR3 is TGTGCCAGCAGCTTAATGGGCCTAGCGGGAGCCGAGCAGTACTTC. It codes for CASSLMGLAGAEQYF.

The CDR3 loop is CASSEVLAWDEQFF. The CDR3, as DNA: TGTGCCAGCAGTGAAGTTCTAGCTTGGGATGAGCAGTTCTTC. The gene calls are TRBV6-1 and TRBJ2-1, with D tentatively TRBD2 (5 bases). The CDR3 length is 14 residues. Trimming took 1 base from V and 8 from J, leaving 12 bases between them. Germline V CDR1 and CDR2: MNHNS, SASEGT.

This clone was seen a handful of times. The rearrangement links TRBV19 to TRBJ2-1; 13 bases line up with TRBD2. CDR1 is LNHDA, CDR2 SQIVND, per germline (reference sequence). The J segment lost 7 bases and the V segment lost 4 bases, leaving 1 base of the junction unmatched. The CDR3 spans 14 residues. CDR3 sequence reads: CASSRTSGGNEQFF. The CDR3 DNA sequence: TGTGCCAGTAGTAGGACTAGCGGGGGTAATGAGCAGTTCTTC.